Sequencing of this T cell receptor beta chain was carried out in a study of spatial heterogeneity in lung cancer. Time point denoted: sample taken at primary tumor resection. No cell sorting; template was whole RNA from tumor, lung tissue or PBMC. Donation came from some 73 patients with untreated early-stage non-small cell lung cancer. J lost 2 bases, V lost 5 bases, and 8 bases had no gene match. Germline-derived CDR1 and CDR2 are SGHTA and FQGNSA. The CDR3 has 15 residues. TCRdb called the 5' RACE reads again in MiXCR, with one record for every CDR3 protein. The sample records tens of thousands of distinct CDR3 sequences, about 9.4% being singletons.

The starting material was PBMCs, obtained at surgery. The receptor comes from a male donor with early-stage non-small cell lung cancer. The gene calls are TRBV7-2 and TRBJ1-2; 7 nucleotides agree with TRBD1. CDR3 amino acids: CASSMGQMINYGYTF. DNA for the CDR3: TGTGCCAGCAGCATGGGACAGATGATCAACTATGGCTACACCTTC.